Each of the 26 T cell receptor beta chains below was sequenced from the same sample in a study of radiation and T cells in renal cell carcinoma. The time point denotes: blood 2 weeks post-SBRT. Treatment denoted: 15 Gy SBRT to primary tumor, nephrectomy 4 weeks later. Clones were sequenced by immunoSEQ multiplex PCR, and TCRdb holds only the in-frame ones, with some missing. The repertoire includes tens of thousands of clones, around 77% of them detected once, and over 6% sits in the top ten. The sequences come from blood, collected from a patient whose treatment included radiotherapy and nephrectomy. Source of these receptors: a man aged 55-75 years with renal cell carcinoma.

V gene TRBV19 combines with J gene TRBJ2-1; 9 bases are shared with TRBD2. The ends lost 3 bases at V and 7 bases at J; junction bases unmatched: 16. The CDR3 has 18 amino acids. Germline V gene sequence: CDR1 LNHDA, CDR2 SQIVND (reference sequence). Here the CDR3 DNA reads TGTGCCAGTAGTATCCCGCTCCGCGGGAGGGCCGTCCCAAATGAGCAGTTCTTC. Its translation: CASSIPLRGRAVPNEQFF.

This rearrangement joins TRBV9 to TRBJ2-1; perhaps TRBD2 as D (5 bases). The germline V gene encodes CDR1 SGDLS and CDR2 YYNGEE. There are 14 residues in the CDR3. Trimming removed 3 bases at V and 9 bases at J, with 16 bases between. CDR3 loop: CASSALPGRGEQFF. The CDR3 DNA reads as TGTGCCAGCAGCGCCCTACCGGGCCGGGGTGAGCAGTTCTTC.

J is TRBJ1-5 and V is TRBV19; D ambiguous. Trimming took off 6 bases at V and 1 base at J, with 4 bases between the two ends. CDR3 length: 12 amino acids. Germline V CDR1 and CDR2: LNHDA, SQIVND (reference sequence). CDR3 protein: CASRDSNQPQHF. In DNA, the CDR3 is TGTGCCAGTAGGGACAGCAATCAGCCCCAGCATTTT. The full variable domain, rest sourced from reference TRBV19 and TRBJ1-5, is DGGITQSPKYLFRKEGQNVTLSCEQNLNHDAMYWYRQDPGQGLRLIYYSQIVNDFQKGDIAEGYSVSREKKESFPLTVTSAQKNPTAFYLCASRDSNQPQHFGDGTRLSIL.

In this sample, this clone turned up a few times. V and J are TRBV7-9 and TRBJ1-1; tentatively, D is TRBD1 (6 bases). The CDR3 has 16 amino acids. With 5 bases removed from V and 0 bases from J, the gap between germline ends came to 16 bases. CDR1 is SEHNR and CDR2 is FQNEAQ in the germline V gene (reference sequence). The CDR3 here is CASSQGQLLMNTEAFF. CDR3 DNA: TGTGCCAGCAGCCAAGGACAGCTACTCATGAACACTGAAGCTTTCTTT.

The V gene is TRBV11-3, the J gene TRBJ2-2; 7 bases agree with TRBD2. The trim removed 5 bases at V and 7 bases at J, leaving 4 bases unmatched. CDR3 length: 13 amino acids. The germline V gene encodes CDR1 SGHNT and CDR2 YENEEA. The CDR3 nucleotides read TGTGCCAGCAGCCCGGGGGGTTTCGGGGAGCTGTTTTTT. Translated: CASSPGGFGELFF.

J is TRBJ1-1 and V is TRBV19; 8 positions match TRBD1. This CDR3 is 14 amino acids long. J lost 10 bases, V lost 4 bases, and 11 bases had no gene match. CDR1 is LNHDA and CDR2 is SQIVND in the germline V gene (reference sequence). CDR3 sequence reads: CASSNPQGASSAFF. CDR3 coding DNA: TGTGCCAGTAGTAACCCGCAGGGGGCGTCTTCAGCTTTCTTT.

The genes are TRBV10-2 and TRBJ1-1, with TRBD1 matching over 7 bases. Germline CDR1 and CDR2: WSHSY and SAAADI. V dropped 5 bases and J dropped 1; count of bases not matched to a gene: 7. This CDR3 spans 15 amino acids. Written as DNA, the CDR3 is TGCGCCAGCAGTCCTCTTAGGGGGCAGAACACTGAAGCTTTCTTT. Amino acids: CASSPLRGQNTEAFF.

The J gene is TRBJ2-1, the V gene TRBV2, with a tentative D call TRBD2 (5 bases). This CDR3 region has 15 residues. The V end lost 5 bases, the J end lost 6 bases, and 17 bases lay between the germline ends. CDR1 and CDR2 (germline): SNHLY, FYNNEI. CDR3 sequence reads: CASSFQIGGGNEQFF. Written as DNA, the CDR3 is TGTGCCAGCAGTTTCCAGATCGGAGGAGGCAATGAGCAGTTCTTC.

The chain employs TRBV4-1 and TRBJ2-2; 12 bases are shared with TRBD2. Losses at the gene ends were 7 bases for V and 6 bases for J; bases not matched to a gene: 6. The length of the CDR3 is 15 residues. Germline V gene lookup returns CDR1 MGHRA and CDR2 YSYEKL. The CDR3 DNA follows: TGCGCCAGCAACCTAGGACTAGCGGGACCCGGGGAGCTGTTTTTT. Translation: CASNLGLAGPGELFF.

The chain is built from TRBV5-6 and TRBJ1-1, with D unclear. The CDR3 contains 14 residues. The germline V and J ends were trimmed by 1 base and 1 base, with 8 bases remaining between them. CDR1 and CDR2 from the germline V gene are SGHDT and YYEEEE. CDR3: CASSLPGWNTEAFF. Written as DNA, the CDR3 is TGTGCCAGCAGCTTGCCCGGTTGGAACACTGAAGCTTTCTTT.

The rearrangement uses TRBV6-1 and TRBJ1-1; D is ambiguous. The germline V and J ends were trimmed by 5 bases and 1 base, with 11 bases remaining between them. Germline V lookup: CDR1 MNHNS, CDR2 SASEGT. The CDR3 is 14 residues long. The CDR3 sequence is CASSPIRGNTEAFF. DNA of the CDR3: TGTGCCAGCAGTCCAATCCGGGGGAACACTGAAGCTTTCTTT.

This chain connects TRBV6-1 to TRBJ1-2; 8 positions match TRBD1. V lost 7 bases and J lost 1; bases outside the gene matches: 8. CDR1 is MNHNS, CDR2 SASEGT, per germline. The CDR3 spans 15 residues. The CDR3 DNA reads as TGTGCCAGCAATCCTGACAGGGGATTTAACTATGGCTACACCTTC. Amino acid sequence: CASNPDRGFNYGYTF.

The sample holds a few counts of this clone. This rearrangement joins TRBV13 to TRBJ2-1; 9 bases fit TRBD2. The CDR3 spans 15 residues. The trim removed 0 bases at V and 7 bases at J, leaving 4 bases unmatched. Germline V CDR1 and CDR2: PRHDT, FYEKMQ (reference sequence). In nucleotides, the CDR3 is TGTGCCAGCAGCTTAGGCAGCGGGGGGAATAATGAGCAGTTCTTC. This translates into CASSLGSGGNNEQFF.

This clone was observed once. V usage is TRBV6-6 and J usage is TRBJ2-5, with D unclear. V shed 7 bases and J shed 2 bases, with 8 bases lying between them. The CDR3 extends over 12 amino acids. The germline CDR1 and CDR2 sequences are MNHNY and SVGAGI (reference sequence). As DNA, the CDR3 is TGTGCCAGCACCCCAAATCAAGAGACCCAGTACTTC. Translated: CASTPNQETQYF.

Many counts were recorded for this clone. V gene TRBV2 combines with J gene TRBJ1-6, with TRBD1 matching over 8 bases. From germline, CDR1 is SNHLY and CDR2 FYNNEI. The CDR3 loop spans 15 amino acids. V dropped 4 bases and J dropped 5; count of bases not matched to a gene: 4. The DNA for the CDR3 is TGTGCCAGCAGTGTAGGACAGGGTGATAATTCACCCCTCCACTTT. Protein product: CASSVGQGDNSPLHF.

The rearrangement joins TRBV11-3 to TRBJ1-1; tentatively, D is TRBD1 (5 bases). Trimming took off 4 bases at V and 10 bases at J, with 13 bases between the two ends. Germline CDR1 is SGHNT and CDR2 is YENEEA. The CDR3 covers 12 residues. The CDR3 spells CASSSQVEGAFF. The CDR3 DNA sequence: TGTGCCAGCAGCTCACAGGTTGAGGGAGCTTTCTTT.

The V call is TRBV6-1, the J call TRBJ2-3; TRBD2 agrees at 7 bases. This CDR3 spans 15 amino acids. Germline CDR1 reads MNHNS; CDR2 reads SASEGT. The trim removed 3 bases at V and 0 bases at J, leaving 3 bases unmatched. The DNA for the CDR3 is TGTGCCAGCAGTGAGCTGGGAGGGAGCACAGATACGCAGTATTTT. Translating it yields CASSELGGSTDTQYF.

The CDR3 region is CASGWGYFEQYF. For the CDR3, the DNA is TGTGCCAGTGGATGGGGGTATTTCGAGCAGTACTTC. The chain is built from TRBV5-6 and TRBJ2-7; D might be TRBD1 or TRBD2, each matching 5 bases. Germline V gives CDR1 SGHDT, CDR2 YYEEEE. Trimming stripped 8 bases from V and 6 bases from J, with 15 bases between. The CDR3 loop spans 12 amino acids.

The chain links TRBV30 to TRBJ1-6; D not certain. V shed 1 base and J shed 5 bases, with 15 bases lying between them. The V gene's germline CDR1 is GTSNPN and CDR2 SVGIG (reference sequence). The CDR3 has 16 amino acids. CDR3 sequence reads: CAWSARGSFNNSPLHF. In nucleotides, the CDR3 is TGTGCCTGGAGTGCTCGCGGTAGTTTTAATAATTCACCCCTCCACTTT.

The gene calls are TRBV11-3 and TRBJ2-2; 10 bases line up with TRBD2. This CDR3 has 14 residues. CDR1 is SGHNT, CDR2 YENEEA, per germline. The ends lost 3 bases at V and 6 bases at J; junction bases unmatched: 1. The CDR3 region has the DNA TGTGCCAGCAGCTTCCTAGCGGGAGCCGGGGAGCTGTTTTTT. It is translated as CASSFLAGAGELFF.

V usage is TRBV21-1 and J usage is TRBJ2-4; the table's D call TRBD1 went unverified against the DNA. TRBV21-1 is a recognized pseudogene. The CDR3 extends over 20 amino acids. The CDR3 spells CASSKGGTGGSSLAKNIQYF. In DNA, the CDR3 is TGTGCCAGCAGCAAAGGGGGGACAGGGGGTTCCTCCTTAGCCAAAAACATTCAGTACTTC.

V usage is TRBV29-1 and J usage is TRBJ1-5, with 7 bases fitting TRBD1. The germline V gene encodes CDR1 SQVTM and CDR2 ANQGSEA. V trimming: 3 bases; J trimming: 1 base; junction bases outside the gene matches: 3. The CDR3 spans 14 residues. The CDR3 sequence is CSVDEGGSNQPQHF. For the CDR3, the DNA is TGCAGCGTTGACGAAGGGGGCAGCAATCAGCCCCAGCATTTT. Combining the CDR3 with reference TRBV29-1 and TRBJ1-5 gives the whole variable domain SAVISQKPSRDICQRGTSLTIQCQVDSQVTMMFWYRQQPGQSLTLIATANQGSEATYESGFVIDKFPISRPNLTFSTLTVSNMSPEDSSIYLCSVDEGGSNQPQHFGDGTRLSIL.

V and J are TRBV15 and TRBJ2-1; a possible D gene is TRBD1 (6 bases). Germline CDR1 LNHNV, CDR2 YYDKDF (reference sequence). This CDR3 has 16 amino acids. Between the trimmed V and J ends, which lost 1 base and 12 bases, there was a span of 22 bases. The CDR3 sequence is CATSRGGGNLATSQFF. The CDR3, as DNA: TGTGCCACCAGCAGAGGAGGGGGAAACTTAGCAACATCGCAGTTCTTC.

This clone showed up just a few times. The J gene is TRBJ1-1, the V gene TRBV30; D remains ambiguous. The CDR3 contains 12 residues. Germline CDR1 reads GTSNPN; CDR2 reads SVGIG (reference sequence). The V end was cut by 4 bases, the J end by 3 bases, with 9 bases between. This CDR3 reads CAWNREYTEAFF. The CDR3 DNA reads as TGTGCCTGGAACAGAGAGTACACTGAAGCTTTCTTT.

This sequence joins TRBV27 and TRBJ2-1; 8 nucleotides align to TRBD2. The CDR3 is 14 residues long. In germline, CDR1 is MNHEY, CDR2 SMNVEV (reference sequence). V lost 6 bases to trimming and J lost 4 bases; unmatched junction nucleotides: 5. The CDR3, as DNA: TGTGCCAGCAGGGAGAAGCGGGAGTACAATGAGCAGTTCTTC. Encoded protein: CASREKREYNEQFF.

The chain carries TRBV5-1 and TRBJ2-1; 11 positions agree with TRBD1. V dropped 3 bases and J dropped 8; count of bases not matched to a gene: 7. Looked up from germline, CDR1 is SGHRS and CDR2 is YFSETQ. The CDR3 runs to 15 residues. CDR3 nucleotides: TGCGCCAGCAGCTCGAGGACAGGGGGCTTCGATGAGCAGTTCTTC. The encoded protein is CASSSRTGGFDEQFF. Using reference TRBV5-1 and TRBJ2-1 for the parts outside the CDR3, the full variable domain is KAGVTQTPRYLIKTRGQQVTLSCSPISGHRSVSWYQQTPGQGLQFLFEYFSETQRNKGNFPGRFSGRQFSNSRSEMNVSTLELGDSALYLCASSSRTGGFDEQFFGPGTRLTVL.